This T cell receptor beta chain was obtained from a study of T-cell reconstitution after alpha-beta-depleted transplantation in children (dated by TCRdb to about 2016). Regarding the study in general: T-cell immune reconstitution after TCRalphabeta/CD19-depleted allogeneic hematopoietic cell transplantation in children was quantitatively tracked in the study by means of TCR repertoire profiling. What the study reported, not specific to this receptor: Over the following months the frequencies of hyperexpanded clones went down, and after one year T-cell counts and TCRbeta diversity were mostly credited to newly produced T cells. In some patients, the high TCRbeta diversity seen at day 60 was put down to recipient T cells and intrathymic progenitors that had survived conditioning. Apparently early alphabetaT-cell count recovery about two months after transplant reportedly relied on only several hundred rapidly expanded clones derived from non-depleted graft cells.

The table lists this clonotype with a few counts. Its antigen is currently not known. No base quality values were provided; no much bigger clone lies one nucleotide off. What the treatment or condition label conveys for this sample: allogeneic hematopoietic cell transplantation with graft depleted of TCRalphabeta T cells and CD19 B cells. TCRalphabeta/CD19-depleted allogeneic hematopoietic cell grafts were given to the transplant recipients, all of whom were children. Library preparation employed PCR. TCRdb lists the instrument as Illumina HiSeq 2500. TCR library preparation used molecular barcoding, with unique molecular identifiers applied to normalize quantification of the TCRbeta repertoire. The public sequencing data were trimmed at Q25 with fastp and processed into clonotypes with MiXCR by TCRdb, which kept only in-frame beta chains. Duplicate CDR3 protein sequences are folded into a single record with the most common DNA and genes. Within this sample are about 830,000 distinct CDR3 sequences, with about 16% of them counted one time only. Of the sample, about 5% falls within the top ten clones.

V drops 4 bases and J drops 5 bases, leaving 14 bases in between. From its cysteine to its phenylalanine, the CDR3 spans 14 amino acids. The CDR3 DNA has 42 bases and is translated from base 1. The germline V gene encodes CDR1 LGHDT and CDR2 YNNKEL (reference sequence). The chain joins TRBV3-1 to TRBJ2-5; the D gene lacks a confident call. The sequencing used PBMCs, mostly from graft donor cells, collected 360 days after TCRalphabeta/CD19-depleted stem cell transplant. The clonotype was recovered from a male patient aged 10 to 17 who had a stem cell transplant for acute lymphoblastic leukemia, so the T cells may come from the graft donor. The CDR3 region: CASSLLPREETQYF. DNA sequence: TGTGCCAGCAGCCTCCTGCCCCGAGAGGAGACCCAGTACTTC.